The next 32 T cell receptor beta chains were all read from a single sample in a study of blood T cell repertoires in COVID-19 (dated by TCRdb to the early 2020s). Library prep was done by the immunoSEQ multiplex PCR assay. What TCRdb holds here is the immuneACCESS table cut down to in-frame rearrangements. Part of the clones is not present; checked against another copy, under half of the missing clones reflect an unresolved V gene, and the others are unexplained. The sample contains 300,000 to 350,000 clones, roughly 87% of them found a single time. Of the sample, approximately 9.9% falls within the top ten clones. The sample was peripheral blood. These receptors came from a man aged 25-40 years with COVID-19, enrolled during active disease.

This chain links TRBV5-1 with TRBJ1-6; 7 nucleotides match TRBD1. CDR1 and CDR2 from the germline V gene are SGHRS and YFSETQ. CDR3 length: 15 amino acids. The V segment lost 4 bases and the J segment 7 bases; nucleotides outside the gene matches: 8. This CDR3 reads CASSHTRGYNSPLHF. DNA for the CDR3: TGCGCCAGCAGCCATACCAGGGGGTACAATTCACCCCTCCACTTT.

This chain's CDR3 is CASSFKGQGFPEAFF. CDR3 in DNA: TGTGCCAGCAGCTTCAAAGGACAGGGGTTCCCTGAAGCTTTCTTT. The rearrangement uses TRBV5-4 and TRBJ1-1; 9 nucleotides align to TRBD1. The V and J ends lost 2 bases and 6 bases, in that order; junction bases with no gene match: 8. From germline, CDR1 is SGHNT and CDR2 YYREEE (reference sequence). The CDR3 is made up of 15 amino acids.

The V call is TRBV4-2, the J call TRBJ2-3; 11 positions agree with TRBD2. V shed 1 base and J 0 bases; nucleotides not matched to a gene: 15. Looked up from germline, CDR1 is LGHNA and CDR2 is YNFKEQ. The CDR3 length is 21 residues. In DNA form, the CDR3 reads TGTGCCAGCAGCCAAGTTCAGGGACTAGCGGTAATCCCCGCTAGCACAGATACGCAGTATTTT. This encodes CASSQVQGLAVIPASTDTQYF.

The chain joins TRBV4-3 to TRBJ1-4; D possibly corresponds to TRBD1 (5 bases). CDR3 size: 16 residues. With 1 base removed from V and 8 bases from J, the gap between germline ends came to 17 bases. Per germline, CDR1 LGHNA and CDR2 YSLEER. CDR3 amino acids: CASSQGVAGGGEKLFF. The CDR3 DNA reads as TGCGCCAGCAGCCAAGGGGTAGCGGGGGGTGGCGAAAAACTGTTTTTT.

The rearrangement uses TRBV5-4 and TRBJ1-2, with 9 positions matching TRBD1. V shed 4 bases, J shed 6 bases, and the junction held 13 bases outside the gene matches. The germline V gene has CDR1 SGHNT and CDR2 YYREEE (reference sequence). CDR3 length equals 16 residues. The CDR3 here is CASSQGGQGRTDGYTF. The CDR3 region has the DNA TGTGCCAGCAGCCAAGGGGGACAGGGACGCACAGATGGCTACACCTTC.

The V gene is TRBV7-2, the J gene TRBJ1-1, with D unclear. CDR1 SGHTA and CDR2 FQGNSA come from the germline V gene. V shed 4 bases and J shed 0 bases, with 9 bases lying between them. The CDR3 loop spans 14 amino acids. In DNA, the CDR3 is TGTGCCAGCAGCTCCCCCCCCATGAACACTGAAGCTTTCTTT. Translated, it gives CASSSPPMNTEAFF.

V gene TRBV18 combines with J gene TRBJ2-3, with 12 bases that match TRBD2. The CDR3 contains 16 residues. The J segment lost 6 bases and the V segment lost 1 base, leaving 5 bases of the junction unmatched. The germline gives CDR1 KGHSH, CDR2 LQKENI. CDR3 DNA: TGTGCCAGCTCACCACAGACTAGCGGGGGTGGCGATACGCAGTATTTT. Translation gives CASSPQTSGGGDTQYF.

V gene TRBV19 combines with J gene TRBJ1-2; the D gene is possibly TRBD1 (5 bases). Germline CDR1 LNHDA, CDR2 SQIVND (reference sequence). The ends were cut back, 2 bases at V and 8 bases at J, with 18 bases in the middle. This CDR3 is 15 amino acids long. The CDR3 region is CASSITPLGDWGYTF. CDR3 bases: TGTGCCAGTAGTATAACCCCTTTGGGGGACTGGGGCTACACCTTC.

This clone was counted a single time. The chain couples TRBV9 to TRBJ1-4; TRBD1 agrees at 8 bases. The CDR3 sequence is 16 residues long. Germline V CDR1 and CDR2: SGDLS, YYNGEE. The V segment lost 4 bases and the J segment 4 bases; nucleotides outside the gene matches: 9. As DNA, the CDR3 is TGTGCCAGCAGCACCGGACAGGGCTGGGGTAATGAAAAACTGTTTTTT. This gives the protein CASSTGQGWGNEKLFF.

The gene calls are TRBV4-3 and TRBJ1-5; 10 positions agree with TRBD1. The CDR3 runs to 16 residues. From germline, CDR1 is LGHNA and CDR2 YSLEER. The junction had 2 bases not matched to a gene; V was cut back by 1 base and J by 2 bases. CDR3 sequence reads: CASSQGTGGGNQPQHF. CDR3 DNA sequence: TGCGCCAGCAGCCAAGGGACAGGGGGTGGCAATCAGCCCCAGCATTTT.

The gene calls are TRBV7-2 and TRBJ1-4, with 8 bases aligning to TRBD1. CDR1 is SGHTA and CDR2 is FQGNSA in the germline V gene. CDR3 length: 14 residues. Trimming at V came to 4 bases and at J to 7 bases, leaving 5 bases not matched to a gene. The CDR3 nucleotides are TGTGCCAGCAGCTACGCAGGGGGCGGTGAAAAACTGTTTTTT. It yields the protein CASSYAGGGEKLFF.

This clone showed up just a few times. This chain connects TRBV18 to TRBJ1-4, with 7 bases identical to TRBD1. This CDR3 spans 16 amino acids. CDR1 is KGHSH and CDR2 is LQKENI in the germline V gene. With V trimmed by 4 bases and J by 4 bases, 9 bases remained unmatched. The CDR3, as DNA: TGTGCCAGCTCACTTAGCCGGGACAGCTATAATGAAAAACTGTTTTTT. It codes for CASSLSRDSYNEKLFF.

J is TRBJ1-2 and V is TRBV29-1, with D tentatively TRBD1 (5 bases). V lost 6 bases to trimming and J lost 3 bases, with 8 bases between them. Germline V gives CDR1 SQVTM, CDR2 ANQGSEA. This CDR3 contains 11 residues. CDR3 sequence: CSVLQDYGYTF. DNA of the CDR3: TGCAGCGTGCTACAGGACTATGGCTACACCTTC.

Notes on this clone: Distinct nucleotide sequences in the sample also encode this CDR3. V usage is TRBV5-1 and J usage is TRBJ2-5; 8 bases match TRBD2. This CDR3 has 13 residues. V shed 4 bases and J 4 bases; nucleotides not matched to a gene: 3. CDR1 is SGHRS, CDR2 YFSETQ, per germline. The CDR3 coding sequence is TGCGCCAGCAGCCCCGGGGGGGGAGAGACCCAGTACTTC. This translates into CASSPGGGETQYF.

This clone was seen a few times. The CDR3 region has the DNA TGTGCCAGCAGTCTTCGAATAGCGGGAGGGCGTTTGAATGAGCAGTTCTTC. Amino acids: CASSLRIAGGRLNEQFF. This chain links TRBV6-6 with TRBJ2-1; 11 nucleotides agree with TRBD2. CDR3 size: 17 residues. With V trimmed by 5 bases and J by 7 bases, 13 bases remained unmatched. Looked up from germline, CDR1 is MNHNY and CDR2 is SVGAGI (reference sequence).

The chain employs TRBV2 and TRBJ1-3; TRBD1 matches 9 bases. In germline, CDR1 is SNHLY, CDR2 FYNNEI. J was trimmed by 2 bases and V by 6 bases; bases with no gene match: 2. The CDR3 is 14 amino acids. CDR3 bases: TGTGCCAGCAGGGGGACAGGGCCTGGAAACACCATATATTTT. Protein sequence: CASRGTGPGNTIYF.

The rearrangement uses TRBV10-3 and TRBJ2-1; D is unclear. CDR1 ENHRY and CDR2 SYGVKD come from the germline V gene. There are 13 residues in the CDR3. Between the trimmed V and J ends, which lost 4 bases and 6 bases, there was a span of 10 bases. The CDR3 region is CAISVWAANEQFF. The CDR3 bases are TGTGCCATCAGTGTGTGGGCAGCCAATGAGCAGTTCTTC.

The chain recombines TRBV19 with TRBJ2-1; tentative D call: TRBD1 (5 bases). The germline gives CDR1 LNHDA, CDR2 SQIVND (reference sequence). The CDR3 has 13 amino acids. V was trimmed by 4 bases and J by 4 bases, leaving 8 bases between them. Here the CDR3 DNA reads TGTGCCAGTAGTACAGGACATTACAATGAGCAGTTCTTC. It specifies CASSTGHYNEQFF.

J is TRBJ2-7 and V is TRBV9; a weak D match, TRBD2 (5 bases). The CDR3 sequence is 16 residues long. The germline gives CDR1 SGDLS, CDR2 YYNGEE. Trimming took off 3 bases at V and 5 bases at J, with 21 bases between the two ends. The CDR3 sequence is CASSADYLGIWDEQYF. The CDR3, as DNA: TGTGCCAGCAGCGCAGACTATTTAGGGATTTGGGACGAGCAGTACTTC.

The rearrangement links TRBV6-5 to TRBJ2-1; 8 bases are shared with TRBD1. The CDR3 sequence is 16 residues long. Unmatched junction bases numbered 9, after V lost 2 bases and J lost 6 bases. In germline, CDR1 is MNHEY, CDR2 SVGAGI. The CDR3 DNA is TGTGCCAGCAGTTACCACGGACAGGGTTTAGTCAATGAGCAGTTCTTC. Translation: CASSYHGQGLVNEQFF.

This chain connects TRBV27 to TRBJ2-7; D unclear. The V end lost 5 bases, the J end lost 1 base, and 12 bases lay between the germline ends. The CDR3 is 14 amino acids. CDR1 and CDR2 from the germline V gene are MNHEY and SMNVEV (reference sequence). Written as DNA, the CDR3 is TGTGCCAGCAGTCCACGATACGGTTCCTACGAGCAGTACTTC. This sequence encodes CASSPRYGSYEQYF.

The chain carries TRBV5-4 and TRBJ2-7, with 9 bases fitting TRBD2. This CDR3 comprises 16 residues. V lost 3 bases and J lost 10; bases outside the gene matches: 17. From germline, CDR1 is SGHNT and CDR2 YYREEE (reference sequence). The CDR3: CASSSYYSGRTSDQYF. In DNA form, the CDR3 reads TGTGCCAGCAGCTCTTACTACAGCGGGAGGACAAGCGATCAGTACTTC. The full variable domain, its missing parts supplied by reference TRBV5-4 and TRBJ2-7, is ETGVTQSPTHLIKTRGQQVTLRCSSQSGHNTVSWYQQALGQGPQFIFQYYREEENGRGNFPPRFSGLQFPNYSSELNVNALELDDSALYLCASSSYYSGRTSDQYFGPGTRLTVT.

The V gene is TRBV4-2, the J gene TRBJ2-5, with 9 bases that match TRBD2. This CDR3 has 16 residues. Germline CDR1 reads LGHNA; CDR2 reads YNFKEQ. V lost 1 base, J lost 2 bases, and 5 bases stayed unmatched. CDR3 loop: CASSQAGTSTQETQYF. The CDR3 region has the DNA TGTGCCAGCAGCCAAGCCGGGACTAGCACACAAGAGACCCAGTACTTC.

CDR3 amino acids: CASSSGQGRGEKLFF. The DNA of the CDR3 is TGTGCCAGCAGTTCCGGACAGGGGCGGGGGGAAAAACTGTTTTTT. The rearrangement joins TRBV27 to TRBJ1-4, with 9 positions matching TRBD1. The CDR3 covers 15 residues. J lost 8 bases, V lost 4 bases, and 8 bases had no gene match. The germline gives CDR1 MNHEY, CDR2 SMNVEV (reference sequence).

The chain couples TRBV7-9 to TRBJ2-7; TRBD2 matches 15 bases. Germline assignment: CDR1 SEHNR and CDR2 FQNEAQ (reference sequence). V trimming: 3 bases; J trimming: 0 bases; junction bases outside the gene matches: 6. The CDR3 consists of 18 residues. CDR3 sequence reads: CASSFQRTSGGGSYEQYF. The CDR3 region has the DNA TGTGCCAGCAGCTTTCAACGGACTAGCGGGGGGGGCTCCTACGAGCAGTACTTC.

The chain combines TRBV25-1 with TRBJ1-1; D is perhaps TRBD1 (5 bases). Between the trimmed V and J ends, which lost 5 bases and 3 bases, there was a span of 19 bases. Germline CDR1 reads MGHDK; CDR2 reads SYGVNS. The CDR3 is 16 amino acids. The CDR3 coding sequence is TGTGCCAGCAGTCCAACACCTTCGACAGTGCACACTGAAGCTTTCTTT. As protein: CASSPTPSTVHTEAFF.

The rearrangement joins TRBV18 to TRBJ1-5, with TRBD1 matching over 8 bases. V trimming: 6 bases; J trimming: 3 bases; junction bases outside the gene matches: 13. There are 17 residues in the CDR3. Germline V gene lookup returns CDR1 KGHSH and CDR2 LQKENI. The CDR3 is CASSQNQQGAYNQPQHF. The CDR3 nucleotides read TGTGCCAGCTCCCAAAACCAGCAGGGGGCATACAATCAGCCCCAGCATTTT.

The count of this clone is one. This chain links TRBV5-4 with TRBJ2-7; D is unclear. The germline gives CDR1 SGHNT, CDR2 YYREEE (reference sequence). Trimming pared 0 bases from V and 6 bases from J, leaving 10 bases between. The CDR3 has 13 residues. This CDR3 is CASSLGAPSEQYF. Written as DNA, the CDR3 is TGTGCCAGCAGCTTGGGGGCCCCCTCCGAGCAGTACTTC. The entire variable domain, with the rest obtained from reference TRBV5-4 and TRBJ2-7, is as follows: ETGVTQSPTHLIKTRGQQVTLRCSSQSGHNTVSWYQQALGQGPQFIFQYYREEENGRGNFPPRFSGLQFPNYSSELNVNALELDDSALYLCASSLGAPSEQYFGPGTRLTVT.

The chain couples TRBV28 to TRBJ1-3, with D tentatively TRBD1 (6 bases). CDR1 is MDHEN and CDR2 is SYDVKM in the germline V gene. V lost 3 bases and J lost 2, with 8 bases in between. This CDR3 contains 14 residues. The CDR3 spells CASSFRGPGNTIYF. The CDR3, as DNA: TGTGCCAGCAGTTTCAGGGGCCCTGGAAACACCATATATTTT. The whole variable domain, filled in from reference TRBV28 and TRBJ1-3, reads DVKVTQSSRYLVKRTGEKVFLECVQDMDHENMFWYRQDPGLGLRLIYFSYDVKMKEKGDIPEGYSVSREKKERFSLILESASTNQTSMYLCASSFRGPGNTIYFGEGSWLTVV.

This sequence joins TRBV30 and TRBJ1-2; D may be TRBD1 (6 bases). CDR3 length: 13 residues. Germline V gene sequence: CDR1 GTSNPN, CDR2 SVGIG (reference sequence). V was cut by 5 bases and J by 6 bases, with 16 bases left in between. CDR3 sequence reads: CAWGGFFGDGYTF. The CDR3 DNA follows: TGTGCCTGGGGGGGCTTCTTTGGTGATGGCTACACCTTC.

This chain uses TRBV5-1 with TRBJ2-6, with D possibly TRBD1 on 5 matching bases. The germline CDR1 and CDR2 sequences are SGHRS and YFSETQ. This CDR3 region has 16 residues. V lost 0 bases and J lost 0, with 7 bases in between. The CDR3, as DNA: TGCGCCAGCAGCTTGGCCAGGGCCTCTGGGGCCAACGTCCTGACTTTC. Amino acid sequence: CASSLARASGANVLTF.

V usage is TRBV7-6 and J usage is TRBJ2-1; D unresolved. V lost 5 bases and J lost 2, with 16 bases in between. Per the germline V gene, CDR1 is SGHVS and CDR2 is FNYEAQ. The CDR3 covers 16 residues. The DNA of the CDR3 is TGTGCCAGCAGCCCCTTAATATCGAGCCCCTACAATGAGCAGTTCTTC. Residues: CASSPLISSPYNEQFF.